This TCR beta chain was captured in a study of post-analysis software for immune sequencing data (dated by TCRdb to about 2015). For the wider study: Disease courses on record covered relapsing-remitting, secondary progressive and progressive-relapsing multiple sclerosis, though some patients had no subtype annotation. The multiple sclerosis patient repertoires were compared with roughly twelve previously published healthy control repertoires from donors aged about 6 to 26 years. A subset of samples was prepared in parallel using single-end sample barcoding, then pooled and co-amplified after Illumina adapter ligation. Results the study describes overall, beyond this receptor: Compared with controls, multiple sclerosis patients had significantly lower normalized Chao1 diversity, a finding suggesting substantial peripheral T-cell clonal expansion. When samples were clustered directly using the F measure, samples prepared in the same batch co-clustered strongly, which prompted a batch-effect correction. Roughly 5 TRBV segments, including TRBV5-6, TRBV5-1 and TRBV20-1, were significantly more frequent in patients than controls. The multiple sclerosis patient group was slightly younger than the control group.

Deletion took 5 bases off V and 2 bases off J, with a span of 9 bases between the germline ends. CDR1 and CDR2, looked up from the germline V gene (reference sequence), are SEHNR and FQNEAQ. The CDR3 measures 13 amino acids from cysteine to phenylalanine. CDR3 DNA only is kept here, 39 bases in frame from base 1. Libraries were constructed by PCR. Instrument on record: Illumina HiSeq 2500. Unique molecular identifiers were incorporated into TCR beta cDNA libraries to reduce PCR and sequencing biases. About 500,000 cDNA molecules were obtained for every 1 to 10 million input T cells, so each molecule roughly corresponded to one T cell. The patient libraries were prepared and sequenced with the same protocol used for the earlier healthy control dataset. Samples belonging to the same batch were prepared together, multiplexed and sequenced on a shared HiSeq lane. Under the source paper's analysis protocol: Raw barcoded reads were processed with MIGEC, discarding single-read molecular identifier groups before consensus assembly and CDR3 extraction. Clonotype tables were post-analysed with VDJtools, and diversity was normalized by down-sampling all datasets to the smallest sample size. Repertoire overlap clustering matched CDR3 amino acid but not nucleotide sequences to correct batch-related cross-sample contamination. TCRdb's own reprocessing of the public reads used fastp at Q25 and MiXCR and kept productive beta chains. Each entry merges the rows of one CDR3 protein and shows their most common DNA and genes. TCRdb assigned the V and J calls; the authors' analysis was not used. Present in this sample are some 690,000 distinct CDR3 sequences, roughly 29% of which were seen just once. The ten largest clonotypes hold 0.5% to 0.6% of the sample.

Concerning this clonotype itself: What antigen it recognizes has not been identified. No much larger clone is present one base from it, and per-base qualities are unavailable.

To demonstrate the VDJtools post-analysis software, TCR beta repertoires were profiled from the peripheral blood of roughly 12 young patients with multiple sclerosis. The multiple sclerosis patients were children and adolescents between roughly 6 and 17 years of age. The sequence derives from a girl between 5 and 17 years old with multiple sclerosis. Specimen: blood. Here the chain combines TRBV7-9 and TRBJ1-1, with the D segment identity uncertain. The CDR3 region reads CASSPFVNTEAFF. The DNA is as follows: TGTGCCAGCAGCCCGTTCGTTAACACTGAAGCTTTCTTT.